This TCR beta chain was observed in a study of early T cells in non-severe SARS-CoV-2 infection. Study-wide background: Unsorted whole blood bulk RNA was sequenced, with unpaired chains. Study findings and constraints: Missing private and CD4 specificities, VDJdb matching favored anti-spike CD8 responses.

Comments on this clonotype: Its target is unknown.

In the library, individual cDNA molecules carried attached unique molecular identifiers. Via MiXCR, TCRdb re-called the 5' RACE reads, giving one row per CDR3 protein. The sample lists about 67,000 distinct CDR3 sequences, around a tenth seen once, with 3% to 4% in the top ten. Looked up from germline, CDR1 is KGHSH and CDR2 is LQKENI. CDR3 size: 13 residues. Trimming took off 4 bases at V and 0 bases at J, with 7 bases between the two ends. The receptor was derived from an adult who was a healthcare worker with PCR-confirmed SARS-CoV-2 infection or an uninfected control (not recorded which). V and J are TRBV18 and TRBJ2-7, with no clear D. Sequencing input: whole blood. The CDR3 DNA reads TGTGCCAGCTCACAACAGAACTCCTACGAGCAGTACTTC. The encoded protein is CASSQQNSYEQYF.